This TCR beta chain was identified in a study of blood T cell repertoires in COVID-19 (dated by TCRdb to 2018 to 2020). About the full investigation: Samples from collaborators originated in the United States, Italy and Spain and spanned both the acute and convalescent phases of COVID-19. The material from the prospective study consisted of cDNA or gDNA derived from T cells, B-cell-depleted T cells, or PBMCs. The dataset comprised deeply sampled blood TCRbeta repertoires from subjects exposed to, actively infected with, or recovered from COVID-19. A freely available public database, intended as a resource for researchers studying the immune response to SARS-CoV-2, is where the repertoires were released. The samples were drawn from the first 160 participants of the ongoing ImmuneRACE study and from 1,254 subjects provided by 6 global collaborators. Nearly every sample came with metadata listing a de-identified subject ID, COVID-19 status, age in years and sex. Where available, HLA class I and class II types were obtained from metadata supplied by the sample provider rather than from assay-based typing. General conclusions and limits of the study: The amount of clinical and demographic metadata varied by source and participant and was provided uncurated.

Per the germline V gene, MDHEN is the CDR1 and SYDVKM is the CDR2. V lost 6 bases and J lost 10 bases, and the count of bases not matched to a germline gene is 4. The cysteine opens and the phenylalanine closes a CDR3 of 12 amino acids. Solely the CDR3 DNA is kept, with 36 bases framed from the first base. TCRbeta CDR3 regions were amplified from genomic DNA using the immunoSEQ Assay, a bias-controlled multiplex PCR. The original methods were these. The number of nucleated cells in each sample was estimated by amplification of reference gene primers within the assay. To quantify the absolute abundance of each unique TCRbeta CDR3 rearrangement, sequence reads were collapsed and filtered. For each sample, productive Simpson clonality was calculated as the square root of Simpson's diversity index across productive rearrangements. Sourced from immuneACCESS, this table was stored by TCRdb with only in-frame sequences that have V and J called. A share of the clones is absent; for the studies checked, an unresolved V gene accounts for under half, and the remainder has no known explanation. The D gene and trimming were derived from the DNA, and the V and J assignments and clone size from that table. The sample records 360,000 or so clones, roughly 87% of which are singletons. The ten largest clones add up to 3% of the sample.

Of note for this clone: Its antigen is still unknown. There are no base qualities to consult, and no much larger clone falls within one base.

In the prospective study, participants were about 18 to 95 years old, resided in under 30 geographic areas of the United States, and were enrolled through a virtual design. In the prospective study, participants were assigned to cohorts based on the clinical history participants reported in a screening survey and a study questionnaire. Recovered participants in ImmuneRACE Cohort 3 were defined as having two consecutive negative NP/OP PCR tests, clearance from a healthcare professional, or resolution of symptoms. Each participant in the prospective study had whole blood, serum and a nasopharyngeal or oropharyngeal swab collected by mobile phlebotomists. Participants in the prospective study had the option to provide additional blood draws and questionnaires over a roughly two-month period. Blood samples from the prospective study were shipped frozen or at room temperature prior to DNA extraction.

Rearrangement joined TRBV28 to TRBJ2-1; 9 middle bases align to TRBD1. The sample was PBMCs or T cells enriched from blood (not recorded which). The sequence came from a woman in her twenties or thirties who had recovered from COVID-19. The DNA sequence is TGTGCCAGCAGACACAGGGGGCTAGAGCAGTTCTTC. The translation is CASRHRGLEQFF.